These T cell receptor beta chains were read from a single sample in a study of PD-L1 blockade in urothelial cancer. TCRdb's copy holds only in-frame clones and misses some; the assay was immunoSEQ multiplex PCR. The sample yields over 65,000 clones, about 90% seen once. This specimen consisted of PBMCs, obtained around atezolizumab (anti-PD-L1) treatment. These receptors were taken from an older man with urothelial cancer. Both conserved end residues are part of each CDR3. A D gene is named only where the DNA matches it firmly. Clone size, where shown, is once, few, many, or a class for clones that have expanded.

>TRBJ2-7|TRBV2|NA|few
TGTGCCAGCAGTGGGACGGGATACGAGCAGTACTTC
CASSGTGYEQYF
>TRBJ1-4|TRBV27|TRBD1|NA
TGTGCCAGCAGTCAAACAGGGGCGGGGACTAATGAAAAACTGTTTTTT
CASSQTGAGTNEKLFF
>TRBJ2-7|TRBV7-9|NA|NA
TGTGCCAGCAGCCCCCGGGACTTTCCCTACGAGCAGTACTTC
CASSPRDFPYEQYF
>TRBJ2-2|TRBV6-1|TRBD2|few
TGTGCCAGCAGTGTGAGGAAGGGCGGGGGACTCACCGGGGAGCTGTTTTTT
CASSVRKGGGLTGELFF
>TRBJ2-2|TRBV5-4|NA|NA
TGTGCCAGCAGCTTGGGGGGCGATCACACCGGGGAGCTGTTTTTT
CASSLGGDHTGELFF
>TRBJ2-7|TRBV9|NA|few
TGTGCCAGCAGCTCCTCGGACGGGGAAATCCACGAGCAGTACTTC
CASSSSDGEIHEQYF
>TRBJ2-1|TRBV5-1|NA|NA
TGCGCCAGCAGCCTTACAGGAGCCTTACGGGAGGAGCAGTTCTTC
CASSLTGALREEQFF
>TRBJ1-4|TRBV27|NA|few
TGTGCCAGCAGTGCGACAGGCCCAACTAATGAAAAACTGTTTTTT
CASSATGPTNEKLFF
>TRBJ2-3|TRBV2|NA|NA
TGTGCCAGCAGACGCACTACCACTAGCACAGATACGCAGTATTTT
CASRRTTTSTDTQYF
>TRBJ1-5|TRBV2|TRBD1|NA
TGTGCCAGCACCCTAGGTGGGGCAGGGGGGAAAAGCAATCAGCCCCAGCATTTT
CASTLGGAGGKSNQPQHF
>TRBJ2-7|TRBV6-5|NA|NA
TGTGCCAGCAGTACTACAGGGTACGAGCAGTACTTC
CASSTTGYEQYF
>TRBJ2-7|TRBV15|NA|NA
TGTGCCACCAGCAGAGATAGAACAGCTTACGAGCAGTACTTC
CATSRDRTAYEQYF
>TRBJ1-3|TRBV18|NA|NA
TGTGCCAGCTCGCGAAGTACGGACACCATATATTTT
CASSRSTDTIYF
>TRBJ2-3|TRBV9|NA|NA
TGTGCCAGCAGCGGGACCGGGAAAGATACGCAGTATTTT
CASSGTGKDTQYF
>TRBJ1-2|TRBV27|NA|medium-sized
TGTGCCAGCAGTTCGGAGGGGAACTATGGCTACACCTTC
CASSSEGNYGYTF
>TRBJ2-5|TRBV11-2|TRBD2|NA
TGTGCCAGCAGCTTAGAACTAGCGGGGGGGGTAGAGACCCAGTACTTC
CASSLELAGGVETQYF
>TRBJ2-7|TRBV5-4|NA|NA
TGTGCCAGCAGCTCCCGGGACACATACTACGAGCAGTACTTC
CASSSRDTYYEQYF
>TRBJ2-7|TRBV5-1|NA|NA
TGCGCCAGCAGGGCGGGACAGTATAAAGGGAGCTCCTACGAGCAGTACTTC
CASRAGQYKGSSYEQYF
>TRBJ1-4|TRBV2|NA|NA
TGTGCCAGCAGTGAGGGTACGTCGGGTGGAAAACTGTTTTTT
CASSEGTSGGKLFF
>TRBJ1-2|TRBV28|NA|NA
TGTGCCAGCAGTCCCCCCCGCGCACAGGTCCATGGCTACACCTTC
CASSPPRAQVHGYTF
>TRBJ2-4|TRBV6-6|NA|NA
TGTGCCAGCATCGCGGGGGCAGCCAAAAACATTCAGTACTTC
CASIAGAAKNIQYF
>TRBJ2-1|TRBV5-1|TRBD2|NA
TGCGCCAGCTCGAGCGGCCCTAGCGGGAGCGGAAATGAGCAGTTCTTC
CASSSGPSGSGNEQFF
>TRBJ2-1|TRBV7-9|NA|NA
TGTGCCAGCAGCCGTTCGCGGGGCGGGGGCAGTACCGAGCAGTTCTTC
CASSRSRGGGSTEQFF
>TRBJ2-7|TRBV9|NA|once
TGTGCCAGCAGCGTAGTCGACAGAACCTACGAGCAGTACTTC
CASSVVDRTYEQYF
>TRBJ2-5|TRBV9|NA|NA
TGTGCCAGCAGCTTAAGTGCCGCTGGCGGGGAGACCCAGTACTTC
CASSLSAAGGETQYF
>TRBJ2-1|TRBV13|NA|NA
TGTGCCAGCAGCTCGACTTACAGGGTAAACAATGAGCAGTTCTTC
CASSSTYRVNNEQFF
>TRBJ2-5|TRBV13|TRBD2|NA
TGTGCCAGCAGCTTAAGCGGGAGCCAAGAGACCCAGTACTTC
CASSLSGSQETQYF
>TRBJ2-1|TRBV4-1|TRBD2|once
TGCGCCAGCAGCCAGGGGTCTAGCGGCACCTACAATGAGCAGTTCTTC
CASSQGSSGTYNEQFF
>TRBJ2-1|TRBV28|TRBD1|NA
TGTGCCAGCAAAGTGCCGGGACAGGCGGGCAATGAGCAGTTCTTC
CASKVPGQAGNEQFF
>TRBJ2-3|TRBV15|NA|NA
TGTGCCACCTCGACTACTAGTGACTACACAGATACGCAGTATTTT
CATSTTSDYTDTQYF
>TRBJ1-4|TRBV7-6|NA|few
TGTGCCAGCAGCCCAGGGAGGGTGAGGGAAAAACTGTTTTTT
CASSPGRVREKLFF
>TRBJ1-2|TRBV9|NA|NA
TGTGCCAGCAGCGTTGAGGGGAGGACCCGCGTTGGCTACACCTTC
CASSVEGRTRVGYTF
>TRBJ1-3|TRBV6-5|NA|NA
TGTGCCAGCAGAAACGGGGGAGGAAACACCATATATTTT
CASRNGGGNTIYF
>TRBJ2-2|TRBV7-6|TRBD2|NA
TGTGCCAGCAGCTACGGCTCCGGGACTATTTCCGCCGGGGAGCTGTTTTTT
CASSYGSGTISAGELFF
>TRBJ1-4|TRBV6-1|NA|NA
TGTGCCAGCAGGCGGACAACTAATGAAAAACTGTTTTTT
CASRRTTNEKLFF
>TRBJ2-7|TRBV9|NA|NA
TGTGCCAGCAGCGCCACGGGACATTCCTACGAGCAGTACTTC
CASSATGHSYEQYF
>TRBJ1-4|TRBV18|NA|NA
TGTGCCAGCTCGGACGGAGGGAGGGCTTCAGGTGAAAAACTGTTTTTT
CASSDGGRASGEKLFF
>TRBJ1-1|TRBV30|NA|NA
TGTGCCTGGAGTGTACGGGGGGACACTGAAGCTTTCTTT
CAWSVRGDTEAFF
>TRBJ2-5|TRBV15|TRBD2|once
TGTGCCACCAGCAGAGATAATCACGGGCGGGAGATTTTGGAGACCCAGTACTTC
CATSRDNHGREILETQYF
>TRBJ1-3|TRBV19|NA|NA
TGTGCCAGTACGACACACAACTCTGGAAACACCATATATTTT
CASTTHNSGNTIYF
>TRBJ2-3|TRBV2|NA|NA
TGTGCCAGCAGGGCCCTCAGCGGGGATACGCAGTATTTT
CASRALSGDTQYF
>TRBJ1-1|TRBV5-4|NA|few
TGTGCCAGCAGCTCGGGGGGAGGGAACACTGAAGCTTTCTTT
CASSSGGGNTEAFF
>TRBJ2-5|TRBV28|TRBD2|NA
TGTGCCAGCCAAGCGGGAGGGCCATCTCGGACCCAGTACTTC
CASQAGGPSRTQYF
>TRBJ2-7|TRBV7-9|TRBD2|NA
TGTGCCAGCAGCTTAGATTCTAGCGGGAAGAGCTACGAGCAGTACTTC
CASSLDSSGKSYEQYF
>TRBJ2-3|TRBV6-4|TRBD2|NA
TGTGCCAGCAGATCAAAAGCGGGAGGGCCGACAGATACGCAGTATTTT
CASRSKAGGPTDTQYF
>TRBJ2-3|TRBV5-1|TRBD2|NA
TGCGCCAGCAGCTCAGGACTAGCGGGAGGGGGTAGCACAGATACGCAGTATTTT
CASSSGLAGGGSTDTQYF
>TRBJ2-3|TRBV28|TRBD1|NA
TGTGCCAGCAGTCACTACCCCGGGACAGGGGAACGGGGTAGCACAGATACGCAGTATTTT
CASSHYPGTGERGSTDTQYF
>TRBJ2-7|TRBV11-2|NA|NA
TGTGCCAGCAGCTTAGCCCCATCCTACGAGCAGTACTTC
CASSLAPSYEQYF
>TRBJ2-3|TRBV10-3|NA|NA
TGTGCCATCAGTCGCTTGACAGGTAGCACAGATACGCAGTATTTT
CAISRLTGSTDTQYF
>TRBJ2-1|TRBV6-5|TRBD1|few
TGTGCCAGCAGCAAGACAGGGGCGGTTAATGAGCAGTTCTTC
CASSKTGAVNEQFF
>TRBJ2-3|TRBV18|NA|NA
TGTGCCAGCTCACCCTTTTCTGTCGCAGATACGCAGTATTTT
CASSPFSVADTQYF
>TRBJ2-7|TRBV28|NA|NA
TGTGCCAGCAGCCTCGGGAAGGGCTACGAGCAGTACTTC
CASSLGKGYEQYF
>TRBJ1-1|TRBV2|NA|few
TGTGCCAGCAGTGCGGGTCGAGCGAGGGTTAGTGAAGCTTTCTTT
CASSAGRARVSEAFF
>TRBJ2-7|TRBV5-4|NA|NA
TGTGCCAGCAGCTTCACTCCCATCGATATAGAAGAGCAGTACTTC
CASSFTPIDIEEQYF
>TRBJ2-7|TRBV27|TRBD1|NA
TGTGCCAGCAGTTCCCGGGACAGGGACTACGAGCAGTACTTC
CASSSRDRDYEQYF
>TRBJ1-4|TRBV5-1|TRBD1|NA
TGCGCCAGCAGCTTGGGACAGGGTCGGGAAAAACTGTTTTTT
CASSLGQGREKLFF
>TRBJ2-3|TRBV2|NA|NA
TGTGCCAGCAGTCGAGGGGGACCAGATACGCAGTATTTT
CASSRGGPDTQYF
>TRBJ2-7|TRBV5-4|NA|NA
TGTGCCAGCAGTAAAACAGGGTTGCCCGAGCAGTACTTC
CASSKTGLPEQYF
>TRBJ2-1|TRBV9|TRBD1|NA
TGTGCCAGCAGCGTAGCTGTGACAGGGATATGGAATGAGCAGTTCTTC
CASSVAVTGIWNEQFF